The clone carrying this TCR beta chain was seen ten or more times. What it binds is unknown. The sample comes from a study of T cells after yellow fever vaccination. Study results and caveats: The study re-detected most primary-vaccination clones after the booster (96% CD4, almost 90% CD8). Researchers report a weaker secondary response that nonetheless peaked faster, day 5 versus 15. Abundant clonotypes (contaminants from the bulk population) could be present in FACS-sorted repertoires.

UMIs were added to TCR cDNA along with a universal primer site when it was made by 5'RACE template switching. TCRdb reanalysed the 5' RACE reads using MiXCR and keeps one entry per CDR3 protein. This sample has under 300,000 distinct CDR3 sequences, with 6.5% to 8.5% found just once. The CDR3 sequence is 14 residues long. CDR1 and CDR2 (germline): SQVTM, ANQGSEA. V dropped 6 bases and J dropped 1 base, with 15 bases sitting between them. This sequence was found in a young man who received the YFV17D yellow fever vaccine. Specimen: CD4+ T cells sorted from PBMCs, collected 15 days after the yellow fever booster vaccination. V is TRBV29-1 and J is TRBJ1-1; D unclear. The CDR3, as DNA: TGCAGCGTCCTGGGCTGGGGAGCGAACACTGAAGCTTTCTTT. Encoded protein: CSVLGWGANTEAFF.